A selection of T cell receptor beta chains follows, all from one sample in a study of tumor-infiltrating lymphocytes in glioblastoma multiforme. MiXCR was run by TCRdb on the multiplex PCR reads, yielding one entry per CDR3 protein. Of fewer than 10,000 distinct CDR3 sequences in the sample, about 70% were seen once. Input material: brain tumor tissue. The receptors were sampled from a male donor with glioblastoma. The CDR3 runs from the conserved cysteine through the conserved F or W. D genes are given only for firm matches. Expanded clones are given a class, and other clones once, few, many or no size at all.

V	size	D	J	DNA	CDR3
TRBV20-1	many	TRBD1	TRBJ1-5	TGCAGTGCTCGAGGGGACAGGTATAGCAATCAGCCCCAGCATTTT	CSARGDRYSNQPQHF
TRBV12-3/TRBV12-4	-	TRBD1	TRBJ1-2	TGTGCCAGCAAAGGGACAGACCGAGGGGACTATGGCTACACCTTC	CASKGTDRGDYGYTF
TRBV20-1	-	-	TRBJ1-1	TGCAGTGCCCCCCGGGCGGGGGACGGAGACACTGAAGCTTTCTTT	CSAPRAGDGDTEAFF
TRBV11-2	-	-	TRBJ2-7	TGTGCCAGCATCGCAGGGATTCTCGAGCTATACTTC	CASIAGILELYF
TRBV11-2	-	-	TRBJ2-7	TGTGCCAGCAGCTTCACCGGGACGAGTGACGAGCAGTACTTC	CASSFTGTSDEQYF
TRBV12-3/TRBV12-4	many	-	TRBJ2-4	TGTGCCAGCAGAACGCAAAACATTCAGTACTTC	CASRTQNIQYF
TRBV11-3	-	-	TRBJ1-1	TGTGCCAGCAGCTTCAAGGGTGCGGGGCTGAACACGGAATCTTTCTTT	CASSFKGAGLNTESFF
TRBV11-2	-	-	TRBJ2-7	TGTGCCAGTAGCCAAGGACAGACCTACGAGCAGTACTTC	CASSQGQTYEQYF
TRBV11-2	-	-	TRBJ2-7	TGTGCCAACAGCTTAGTACAAAACGGCTACGAGCAGTACTTC	CANSLVQNGYEQYF
TRBV12-3/TRBV12-4	large	-	TRBJ2-5	TGTGCCAGCAGCGGGACCGGGGGTGAGACCCAGTACTTC	CASSGTGGETQYF
TRBV5-5	-	-	TRBJ2-7	TGTGCCAGCAGCTTTTCCGGGAGCGATTACGAGCGGTACTTC	CASSFSGSDYERYF
TRBV5-6	-	TRBD2	TRBJ2-2	TGTGCCAGCGGTTTGAACCGGGGGGTTAACACCGGGGAGCTGTTTTTT	CASGLNRGVNTGELFF
TRBV12-3/TRBV12-4	-	-	TRBJ1-5	TGTGCCAGCAAAGCAGGGGCAAGTAGGGAGCCCCAGCATTTT	CASKAGASREPQHF
TRBV29-1	-	TRBD2	TRBJ2-7	TGCAGCGTTGAATTAGGGGCTAGCGGGAATGACGAGCAGTACTTC	CSVELGASGNDEQYF
TRBV11-1	-	TRBD1	TRBJ2-5	TGTGCCAGCAGCCGCGACAGGGAGGAGACCCAGTACTTC	CASSRDREETQYF
TRBV29-1	-	TRBD1	TRBJ2-7	TGCAGCGTTGCGGGGGACAGGGGCTTCTACGAGCAGTACTTC	CSVAGDRGFYEQYF
TRBV4-2	few	TRBD2	TRBJ2-1	TGTGCCAGCAGCCAAGATAGGCTAGCGGGAGGCGTTGGGGGTGAGCAGTTCTTC	CASSQDRLAGGVGGEQFF
TRBV29-1	few	TRBD1	TRBJ2-7	TGCAGCGTTACCGGGACAGGGGATTACGAGCAGTACTTC	CSVTGTGDYEQYF
TRBV20-1	-	TRBD1	TRBJ2-5	TGCAGTGCTAGAGAAGGTCCCAGGGGGTCAGAGACCCAGTACTTC	CSAREGPRGSETQYF
TRBV5-1	-	-	TRBJ2-2	TGCGCCAGCAGCAATGAGAACACCGGGGAGCTGTTTTTT	CASSNENTGELFF
TRBV29-1	-	-	TRBJ2-7	TGCAGCGTTGAAGAAGACAGGGCGGGAGAGCAGTACTTC	CSVEEDRAGEQYF
TRBV5-4	-	TRBD1	TRBJ1-3	TGTGCCAGCAGCCTAAAGGGACAGGGAAACACCATATATTTT	CASSLKGQGNTIYF
TRBV28	-	-	TRBJ1-5	TGTGCCAGCAGTTCCAAGGGGAGCAATCAGTCCCAGCATTTT	CASSSKGSNQSQHF
TRBV20-1	-	-	TRBJ2-5	TGCAGTACTAGAGAGGGTTCCAGGGGGGCAGAGATCCAGTACTTC	CSTREGSRGAEIQYF
TRBV11-2	once	TRBD1	TRBJ1-1	TGTGCCAGCAGCGCACAGCCGGGACAGGGCGGCACTGAAGCTTTCTTT	CASSAQPGQGGTEAFF
TRBV20-1	-	TRBD2	TRBJ2-1	TGCGGTGCTAGAGATGCGGGAGTTGGGATTGAGCAGTTCTTC	CGARDAGVGIEQFF
TRBV11-1	-	TRBD2	TRBJ2-7	TGTGCCAGCAGCTTATTAGTGGGAGGGCCGGCCTACGAGCAGCACTTC	CASSLLVGGPAYEQHF
TRBV4-1	-	-	TRBJ1-3	TGCGCCAGCAGCCAAGCCAACAGCGCTGGAAACACCATATATTTT	CASSQANSAGNTIYF
TRBV11-1	many	-	TRBJ2-2	TGTGCCAGCAGCTTGATGGCGACGGACACCGGGGAGCTGTTTTTT	CASSLMATDTGELFF
TRBV20-1	-	-	TRBJ1-5	TGCAGTGCTAGAGGGGACGGAAATCAGCCCCAGCATTTT	CSARGDGNQPQHF
TRBV11-2	-	TRBD2	TRBJ2-2	TGTGCCAGCACCCCCTCATCCGGCCAATGGCTAGCGGTAAACACCGGGGAGCTGCTTTTT	CASTPSSGQWLAVNTGELLF
TRBV6-5	-	-	TRBJ2-2	TGTGCCAGCAGTTACCCCCCCGGAGGGGAGGTTAACATCGGGGAGCTGTTTTTT	CASSYPPGGEVNIGELFF
TRBV6-1	-	-	TRBJ2-1	TGTGCCAGCAGTGGAGGGAGGAATGAGCAGTTCTTC	CASSGGRNEQFF
TRBV11-2	-	TRBD2	TRBJ2-2	TGTGCCAGGACCCCCTCAACCGGCCAAGGGCTAGCGGTAAACACCGGGGAGCTGTTTTTT	CARTPSTGQGLAVNTGELFF
TRBV4-1	few	TRBD2	TRBJ2-3	TGCGCCAGCAGCCAAGAAGGAGGCGGGGGGACAGATACGCAGTATTTT	CASSQEGGGGTDTQYF
TRBV29-1	many	TRBD2	TRBJ2-1	TGCAGCGTTGATGGGGCTAGCGGGACGAATGAGCAGTTCTTC	CSVDGASGTNEQFF
TRBV11-2	once	TRBD2	TRBJ2-2	TGTGCCAGCACCCCCTCATTCGGCCAAGGGCTAGCGGTGAACGCCGGGGAGCTGTCTTTT	CASTPSFGQGLAVNAGELSF
TRBV4-1	-	-	TRBJ2-6	TGCGCCGGCAGCCTCGACTCTGGGGCCAACCTCCTGACTTTC	CAGSLDSGANLLTF
TRBV11-2	many	-	TRBJ2-7	TGTGCCAGCAGCTTCTCTAGCCTAGCACTATACGAGCAGTACTTC	CASSFSSLALYEQYF
TRBV20-1	once	-	TRBJ1-1	TGCAGTGCTAGAGTTTTTGACATGGGGAACACTGAAGCTTCCTTT	CSARVFDMGNTEASF
TRBV11-2	-	TRBD1	TRBJ1-1	TGTGCCAGCAGCCCGACAGGGCCAACTGAAGCTTGCTTT	CASSPTGPTEACF
TRBV11-2	once	TRBD2	TRBJ2-1	TGTGCCAGCAGCCCTGGACTAGCCTCCTACAATGAGCATTTCTTC	CASSPGLASYNEHFF
TRBV11-1	-	-	TRBJ2-7	TGTGCCAGCAGCCCTGGGGGCCCAGGGTCGGAATACGAGCAGTACTTC	CASSPGGPGSEYEQYF
TRBV4-1	-	-	TRBJ2-7	TGCGCCAGCAGCTGGCGGACAGACTACGAGCAGTACTTC	CASSWRTDYEQYF
TRBV11-3	-	-	TRBJ2-3	TGTGCCAGCAGCTTCGGGACGACTAGCACAGATACGCAGTATTTT	CASSFGTTSTDTQYF
TRBV20-1	many	TRBD2	TRBJ2-1	TGCAGTGCTAGAGATCCTAGCGGGGCCGAGCAGTTCTTC	CSARDPSGAEQFF
TRBV7-9	many	-	TRBJ1-1	TGTGCCAGCGATACAGCGGGGGACACTGAAGCTTTCTTT	CASDTAGDTEAFF
TRBV29-1	-	-	TRBJ2-1	TGCAGCTCCCTGAGACTAGGGGACTCCTATAATGGGCAGTTCTTC	CSSLRLGDSYNGQFF
TRBV6-1	-	-	TRBJ2-1	TGTGCCAGCAATCCACTGGGGGTAGCTTACAATGAGCAGTTCTTC	CASNPLGVAYNEQFF
TRBV20-1	-	TRBD2	TRBJ2-5	TGCAGTGCTAGAGATATGGGACTAGCGGAAGGGATCCAGTACTTC	CSARDMGLAEGIQYF
TRBV20-1	-	TRBD2	TRBJ2-1	TGCAGTGCTAGGGGAGCTAGCGGAAAATACAATGAGCAGTTCTTC	CSARGASGKYNEQFF
TRBV4-1	-	-	TRBJ1-1	TGCGCCAGCAGCCCCCGGACAGCAAACACTGAAGCTTTCTTT	CASSPRTANTEAFF
TRBV11-2	-	-	TRBJ1-3	TGCGCCAGCATCCAGTCCAGGGAGCTGAGCACCATATATTTT	CASIQSRELSTIYF
TRBV6-6	-	-	TRBJ2-7	TGTGCCGGAAGCCCCGGGGTCTACGAGCAGTACTTC	CAGSPGVYEQYF